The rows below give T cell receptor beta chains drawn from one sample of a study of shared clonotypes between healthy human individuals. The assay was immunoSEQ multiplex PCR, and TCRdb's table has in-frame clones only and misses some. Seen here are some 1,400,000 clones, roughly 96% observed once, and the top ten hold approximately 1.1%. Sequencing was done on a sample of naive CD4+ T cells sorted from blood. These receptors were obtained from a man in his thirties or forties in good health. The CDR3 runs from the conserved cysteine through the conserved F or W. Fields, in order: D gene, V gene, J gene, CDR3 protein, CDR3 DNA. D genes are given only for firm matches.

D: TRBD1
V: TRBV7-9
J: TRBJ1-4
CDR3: CASSTQSGTGFFF
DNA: TGTGCCAGCAGCACCCAATCCGGGACAGGGTTCTTTTTT

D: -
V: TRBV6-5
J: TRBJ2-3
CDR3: CASTPAGTDTQYF
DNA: TGTGCCAGCACCCCCGCGGGCACAGATACGCAGTATTTT

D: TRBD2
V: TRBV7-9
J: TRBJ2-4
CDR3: CASGGGVAAKNIQYF
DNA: TGTGCCAGCGGCGGGGGGGTAGCAGCCAAAAACATTCAGTACTTC

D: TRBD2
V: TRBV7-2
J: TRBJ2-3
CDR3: CASRSSGSSDTQYF
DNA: TGTGCCAGCAGGTCAAGCGGGAGTTCAGATACGCAGTATTTT

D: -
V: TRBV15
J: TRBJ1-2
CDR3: CATSGRSSSGGGNYGYTF
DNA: TGTGCCACCAGCGGACGAAGTTCCTCGGGGGGTGGTAACTATGGCTACACCTTC

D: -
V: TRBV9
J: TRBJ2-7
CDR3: CASSETAHSSYEQYF
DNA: TGTGCCAGCAGCGAAACAGCTCACAGCTCCTACGAGCAGTACTTC

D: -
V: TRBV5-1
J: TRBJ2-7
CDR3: CASSLRAGTTYEQYF
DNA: TGCGCCAGCAGCTTGAGGGCAGGGACCACCTACGAGCAGTACTTC

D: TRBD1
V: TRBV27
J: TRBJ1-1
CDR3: CASRRTGGTEAFF
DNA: TGTGCCAGCAGAAGGACAGGGGGCACTGAAGCTTTCTTT

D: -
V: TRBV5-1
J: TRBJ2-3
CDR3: CASSLGQSTDTQYF
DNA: TGCGCCAGCAGCTTAGGGCAGAGCACAGATACGCAGTATTTT

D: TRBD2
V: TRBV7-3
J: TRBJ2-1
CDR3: CASTYNSGSSGEQFF
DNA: TGTGCCAGCACTTATAATAGCGGGAGTAGCGGTGAGCAGTTCTTC

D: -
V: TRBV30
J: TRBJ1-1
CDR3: CAWSVWAEAFF
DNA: TGTGCCTGGAGTGTTTGGGCTGAAGCTTTCTTT

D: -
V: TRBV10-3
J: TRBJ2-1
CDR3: CAISDPVVPYNEQFF
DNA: TGTGCCATCAGTGACCCCGTAGTCCCCTACAATGAGCAGTTCTTC

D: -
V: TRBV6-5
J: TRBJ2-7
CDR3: CASSRFRSSYEQYF
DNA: TGTGCCAGCAGTCGTTTCAGGAGCTCCTACGAGCAGTACTTC

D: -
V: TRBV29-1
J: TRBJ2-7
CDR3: CSVRQSLSYEQYF
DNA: TGCAGCGTCAGACAGAGTCTCTCCTACGAGCAGTACTTC

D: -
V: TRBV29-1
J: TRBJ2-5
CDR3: CSVVSRGGETQYF
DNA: TGCAGCGTTGTCTCAAGGGGAGGAGAGACCCAGTACTTC

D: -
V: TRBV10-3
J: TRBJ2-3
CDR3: CAIGNTGPITDTQYF
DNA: TGTGCCATCGGGAACACAGGGCCGATTACAGATACGCAGTATTTT

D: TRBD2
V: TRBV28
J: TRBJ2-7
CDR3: CASSLIIASGPYEQYF
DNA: TGTGCCAGCAGTTTAATAATAGCTAGCGGGCCCTACGAGCAGTACTTC

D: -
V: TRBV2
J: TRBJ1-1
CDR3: CASRGGDTEAFF
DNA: TGTGCCAGCAGGGGTGGGGACACTGAAGCTTTCTTT